This note documents a single TCR beta chain sequence. The CDR3 extends over 13 amino acids. Germline CDR1 is SEHNR and CDR2 is FQNEAQ (reference sequence). With V trimmed by 11 bases and J by 8 bases, 8 bases remained unmatched. Profiled with immunoSEQ multiplex PCR; TCRdb holds only in-frame clones, not every one. The sample has about 200,000 clones, around 84% seen once; the top ten hold almost 5%. This sample is drawn from a study of blood T cell repertoires in COVID-19. Sequencing was performed on peripheral blood. The source is a woman of 80 years or more with acute or convalescent COVID-19. The chain joins TRBV7-9 to TRBJ2-1; TRBD2 matches at 11 bases. The CDR3 nucleotides are TGTGCCTTAGTGACTAGCGGGATCTATGAGCAGTTCTTC. It codes for CALVTSGIYEQFF.